Sequencing of this TCR beta chain was carried out in a study of CD8+ T cells in alopecia areata. The V end lost 2 bases, the J end lost 7 bases, and 16 bases lay between the germline ends. The germline V gene has CDR1 SGHRS and CDR2 YFSETQ. CDR3 length: 16 residues. Treatment reported: oral pan-JAK inhibitor, 5-10 mg twice daily. Sequencing templates came from extracted RNA that was reverse transcribed into cDNA. TCRdb keeps only in-frame clones here, not all; method: immunoSEQ multiplex PCR. The table lists 150,000 to 200,000 clones, less than 70% of them singletons, with approximately 1.4% in the top ten. This clone was observed a few times.

V usage is TRBV5-1 and J usage is TRBJ1-6, with a weak D call TRBD1 (5 bases). Sequencing was performed on CD4+ T cells sorted from blood, taken around week 50, from a patient treated with tofacitinib. This clonotype was obtained from a human donor with alopecia areata. Here the CDR3 DNA reads TGCGCCAGCAGCTTTAACAGGCTCGACGAGAATTCACCCCTCCACTTT. This codes for CASSFNRLDENSPLHF.